These T cell receptor beta chains were read from a single sample in a study of blood T cells in healthy people across ages. Each CDR3 protein is one row after TCRdb ran MiXCR on the 5' RACE reads. The repertoire holds roughly 1.5 million distinct CDR3 sequences, with 40% to 45% as singletons. The sample comprised blood. Receptor source: a woman between 18 and 29 years old in good health. Each CDR3 is given with its conserved first and last residue. The D gene is left open where the match is weak. Clone size appears in some rows only: once, few, many, or a class for an expanded clone.

cdr3_length j_call v_call clone_size d_call cdr3_aa cdr3_nt
16 TRBJ1-1 TRBV12-3/TRBV12-4 . TRBD1 CASSLGTGRRDTEAFF TGTGCCAGCAGTTTAGGGACAGGGAGGCGAGACACTGAAGCTTTCTTT
16 TRBJ1-2 TRBV7-9 . . CASSATRAPLGYGYTF TGTGCCAGCAGCGCTACCCGGGCCCCACTGGGGTATGGCTACACCTTC
17 TRBJ2-7 TRBV5-1 . . CASSLAGAGGAYNEQYF TGCGCCAGCAGCTTGGCCGGGGCGGGCGGAGCATACAATGAGCAGTACTTC
15 TRBJ2-1 TRBV20-1 . . CSATTHGTAHNEQFF TGCAGTGCTACAACCCACGGGACGGCACACAATGAGCAGTTCTTC
15 TRBJ2-7 TRBV18 . . CASSPGRQVSYEQYF TGTGCCAGCTCACCAGGACGGCAAGTTTCCTACGAGCAGTACTTC
16 TRBJ2-2 TRBV27 few . CASSYRPPGNTGELFF TGTGCCAGCAGTTACCGTCCCCCGGGGAACACCGGGGAGCTGTTTTTT
14 TRBJ2-1 TRBV5-1 . . CASSFGGVRNEQFF TGCGCCAGCAGCTTTGGTGGGGTCCGTAATGAGCAGTTCTTC
16 TRBJ2-7 TRBV6-2/TRBV6-3 few . CASSRPPHVSAYEQYF TGTGCCAGCAGTCGACCGCCACACGTCTCGGCCTACGAGCAGTACTTC
12 TRBJ2-7 TRBV28 few . CASNLGPYEQYF TGTGCCAGCAACCTGGGGCCCTACGAGCAGTACTTC
15 TRBJ1-2 TRBV4-3 . TRBD1 CASSRGQALNYGYTF TGCGCCAGCAGCCGAGGACAGGCGCTCAACTATGGCTACACCTTC
16 TRBJ1-6 TRBV6-5 . . CASSYRGKIQNSPLHF TGTGCCAGCAGTTACAGGGGAAAGATTCAGAACTCACCCCTCCACTTT
14 TRBJ1-2 TRBV20-1 . TRBD1 CSAKHRDRVYGYTF TGCAGTGCTAAACACCGGGACAGGGTCTATGGCTACACCTTC
16 TRBJ2-7 TRBV12-5 . . CASGPPLYRDGYEQYF TGTGCTAGTGGTCCCCCATTATACAGGGATGGATACGAGCAGTACTTC
15 TRBJ2-7 TRBV27 . . CASRRIAGGSYEQYF TGTGCCAGCAGGCGAATAGCTGGAGGGTCCTACGAGCAGTACTTC
14 TRBJ2-1 TRBV29-1 . . CSAATGGGSGEQFF TGCAGCGCTGCCACCGGGGGCGGGTCAGGTGAGCAGTTCTTC
14 TRBJ1-5 TRBV16 few TRBD1 CASSHHRGRQPQHF TGTGCCAGCAGCCATCATAGGGGGCGGCAGCCCCAGCATTTT
14 TRBJ2-7 TRBV20-1 . TRBD1 CGASAYRGLYEQYF TGCGGTGCTAGTGCATACAGGGGTTTGTACGAGCAGTACTTC
16 TRBJ2-2 TRBV3-1 . . CASQQNRPPNTGELFF TGTGCCAGCCAACAAAACCGGCCGCCAAACACCGGGGAGCTGTTTTTT
18 TRBJ2-1 TRBV12-3/TRBV12-4 . TRBD2 CASSRPTRLAETYNEQFF TGTGCCAGCAGCCGTCCCACAAGACTAGCGGAAACCTACAATGAGCAGTTCTTC
15 TRBJ2-5 TRBV6-5 . TRBD1 CASSKDRGLDDEQYF TGTGCCAGCAGTAAGGACAGGGGATTGGACGATGAGCAGTACTTC
15 TRBJ1-2 TRBV12-3/TRBV12-4 . . CASSPEVLPNDGYTF TGTGCCAGCAGTCCCGAGGTGTTGCCTAACGATGGCTACACCTTC
13 TRBJ2-6 TRBV7-2 few . CAIKFSGANVLTF TGTGCCATCAAATTCTCTGGGGCCAACGTCCTGACTTTC
15 TRBJ1-2 TRBV7-9 many . CASSFGGGPNYGYTF TGTGCCAGCAGCTTTGGAGGCGGACCGAACTATGGCTACACCTTC
14 TRBJ1-1 TRBV7-9 many . CASSLNAVNTEAFF TGTGCCAGCAGCTTAAATGCGGTGAACACTGAAGCTTTCTTT
17 TRBJ2-3 TRBV7-2 many TRBD2 CASSPPGLAGGTDTQYF TGTGCCAGCAGCCCCCCTGGACTAGCGGGGGGGACAGATACGCAGTATTTT
15 TRBJ2-1 TRBV7-2 . TRBD2 CASSTRWTSRNEQFF TGTGCCAGCAGCACCCGATGGACTAGTCGGAATGAGCAGTTCTTC
14 TRBJ2-7 TRBV7-6 many . CASSLLGLSYEQYF TGTGCCAGCAGCTTATTGGGGCTATCGTACGAGCAGTACTTC
14 TRBJ2-1 TRBV29-1 . . CSVEEESSYNEQFF TGCAGCGTTGAAGAGGAGAGCTCCTACAATGAGCAGTTCTTC
13 TRBJ1-1 TRBV10-3 . . CAISLTANTGAFF TGTGCCATCAGTTTGACAGCTAACACTGGAGCTTTCTTT
16 TRBJ2-3 TRBV24-1 few TRBD2 CATSDSRTSGIDTQYF TGTGCCACCAGTGATTCCCGGACTAGCGGGATAGATACGCAGTATTTT
15 TRBJ2-4 TRBV4-3 . TRBD1 CASSPGTGTKNIQYF TGCGCCAGCAGTCCCGGGACAGGGACCAAAAACATTCAGTACTTC
15 TRBJ2-1 TRBV6-1 few . CASSGFGIPYNEQFF TGTGCCAGCAGTGGCTTCGGCATACCCTACAATGAGCAGTTCTTC
13 TRBJ2-1 TRBV27 . TRBD1 CASSIGQGYEQFF TGTGCCAGCAGTATTGGACAGGGCTACGAGCAGTTCTTC
16 TRBJ2-6 TRBV6-6 . . CASSYSSFSGANVLTF TGTGCCAGCAGTTACTCGAGTTTCTCTGGGGCCAACGTCCTGACTTTC
12 TRBJ2-3 TRBV18 . . CASSTVADTQYF TGTGCCAGCTCAACAGTAGCAGATACGCAGTATTTT
15 TRBJ2-2 TRBV5-1 few TRBD1 CASSPGQRDTGELFF TGCGCCAGCAGCCCGGGACAGAGGGACACCGGGGAGCTGTTTTTT
15 TRBJ2-1 TRBV2 . TRBD1 CASSDRDRRYNEQFF TGTGCCAGCAGTGACCGGGACAGAAGATACAATGAGCAGTTCTTC
15 TRBJ2-1 TRBV5-6 few . CASSLGRNSYNEQFF TGTGCCAGCAGCCTGGGACGGAATTCCTACAATGAGCAGTTCTTC
13 TRBJ2-7 TRBV7-6 . . CASSSPLPYEQYF TGTGCCAGCAGCTCCCCTTTGCCCTACGAGCAGTACTTC
14 TRBJ2-2 TRBV5-1 few TRBD1 CASSFTGGTGELFF TGCGCCAGCAGCTTCACAGGGGGCACCGGGGAGCTGTTTTTT
14 TRBJ2-1 TRBV12-3/TRBV12-4 . TRBD2 CASARGGAYNEQFF TGTGCCAGCGCACGGGGGGGAGCTTACAATGAGCAGTTCTTC
12 TRBJ2-5 TRBV20-1 once . CSASNSQETQYF TGCAGTGCTAGTAACAGCCAAGAGACCCAGTACTTC
16 TRBJ2-7 TRBV7-8 . . CASSLVSGSFSCEQYF TGTGCCAGCAGCTTAGTGTCGGGTTCCTTCTCCTGCGAGCAGTACTTC
11 TRBJ1-1 TRBV28 . . CASLGYTEAFF TGTGCCAGTTTGGGGTACACTGAAGCTTTCTTT
11 TRBJ2-3 TRBV12-3/TRBV12-4 few . CASSNQDTQYF TGTGCCAGCAGTAATCAGGATACGCAGTATTTT
14 TRBJ1-5 TRBV6-1 few . CASSGPSGDQPQHF TGTGCCAGCAGCGGCCCGTCTGGCGATCAGCCCCAGCATTTT
13 TRBJ2-3 TRBV28 few . CASRPTLGDTQYF TGTGCCAGCAGGCCCACGCTGGGAGATACGCAGTATTTT